The 30 T cell receptor beta chains given below trace back to one sample, sequenced in a study of blood T cells in healthy people across ages. PCR was performed a second time for about 7 to 12 cycles using a sample-barcoded 5' primer and a J-beta primer mix. TCRdb ran MiXCR on the 5' RACE reads and lists one entry per CDR3 protein. The table shows around 1,500,000 distinct CDR3 sequences, with 28% occurring only once. Sequenced: blood. The receptors were sampled from a woman aged 25 to 39 in good health.

The chain uses TRBV7-2 and TRBJ1-3, with D perhaps matching TRBD1 (6 bases). The CDR3 spans 11 residues. Germline assignment: CDR1 SGHTA and CDR2 FQGNSA. V was pared by 6 bases and J by 10 bases, with 10 bases between. The CDR3 here is CASRKGGTIYF. CDR3 nucleotides: TGTGCCAGCAGAAAAGGGGGGACCATATATTTT.

The count of this clonotype is one. This rearrangement joins TRBV5-5 to TRBJ2-3; possible D gene TRBD2, 6 bases. The CDR3 is 16 amino acids. Germline CDR1 and CDR2: SGHKS and YYEKEE (reference sequence). Deletions cut 3 bases from V and 3 bases from J, with 17 bases between. The CDR3 loop is CASSSIAGIRTDTQYF. The CDR3 bases are TGTGCCAGCAGCTCCATTGCGGGGATTAGAACAGATACGCAGTATTTT.

This clonotype came up a few times. The rearrangement links TRBV5-1 to TRBJ2-7; tentative D call: TRBD2 (7 bases). CDR3 size: 15 residues. V gave up 0 bases and J gave up 6 bases, with 16 bases separating them. Germline V lookup: CDR1 SGHRS, CDR2 YFSETQ. For the CDR3, the DNA is TGCGCCAGCAGCTTGGCCACAGGGAGGGTTGCCGAGCAGTACTTC. It yields the protein CASSLATGRVAEQYF.

This chain uses TRBV24-1 with TRBJ2-5; perhaps TRBD1 as D (6 bases). This CDR3 has 13 amino acids. Germline values: CDR1 KGHDR, CDR2 SFDVKD. V was clipped by 5 bases and J by 5 bases, with 11 bases between them. CDR3 in DNA: TGTGCCACCAGTGCCACAGGGACGGAGACCCAGTACTTC. Amino acid sequence: CATSATGTETQYF.

In its sample, this clonotype was seen many times. This rearrangement joins TRBV5-1 to TRBJ1-2; no firm D call. The length of the CDR3 is 14 residues. V was cut by 4 bases and J by 2 bases, with 12 bases left in between. Germline V gene lookup returns CDR1 SGHRS and CDR2 YFSETQ. DNA of the CDR3: TGCGCCAGCAGCGTCCCGGACCCAAACTATGGCTACACCTTC. It codes for CASSVPDPNYGYTF.

The rearrangement links TRBV18 to TRBJ2-7, with 7 bases matching TRBD1. In germline, CDR1 is KGHSH, CDR2 LQKENI. The CDR3 runs 14 residues. Germline trimming cut 2 bases from V and 4 bases from J; bases unmatched to any gene: 5. The CDR3 sequence: CASSPETGRYEQYF. DNA of the CDR3: TGTGCCAGCTCACCAGAGACAGGGCGGTACGAGCAGTACTTC.

The rearrangement joins TRBV11-2 to TRBJ2-5; 8 nucleotides match TRBD2. J gave up 5 bases and V 5 bases, and 16 bases lay outside the gene matches. This CDR3 has 17 amino acids. The germline gives CDR1 SGHAT, CDR2 FQNNGV. The CDR3 DNA sequence: TGTGCCAGCAGCGTTCCGGGACGAGCGGGAGCCGGGGAGACCCAGTACTTC. It specifies CASSVPGRAGAGETQYF.

To note about this clonotype: This clone may be a read error of a much larger clone one base away. The CDR3 region is CSVSLAEGYNEQFF. CDR3 sequence (DNA): TGCAGCGTGTCCCTAGCGGAGGGTTACAATGAGCAGTTCTTC. This chain uses TRBV29-1 with TRBJ2-1; TRBD2 matches at 7 bases. J was trimmed by 4 bases and V by 6 bases; bases with no gene match: 9. The CDR3 has 14 amino acids. Germline CDR1 SQVTM, CDR2 ANQGSEA.

The chain joins TRBV9 to TRBJ2-7, with D perhaps TRBD2 (5 bases). CDR1 SGDLS and CDR2 YYNGEE come from the germline V gene. CDR3 length equals 14 residues. V was shortened by 0 bases and J by 2 bases, with 9 bases between the two germline ends. CDR3 coding DNA: TGTGCCAGCAGCGTAGCGGTCGGGGCCTACGAGCAGTACTTC. This translates into CASSVAVGAYEQYF.

There are a few counts of this clonotype. This may come from a read error, since a much larger clone is one base off. V is TRBV10-2 and J is TRBJ2-5; 7 nucleotides align to TRBD2. The germline gives CDR1 WSHSY, CDR2 SAAADI. CDR3 length equals 13 residues. Germline trimming cut 6 bases from V and 6 bases from J; bases unmatched to any gene: 7. This CDR3 is CASRGWGGKTQYF. CDR3 nucleotides: TGCGCCAGCAGGGGTTGGGGGGGAAAGACCCAGTACTTC.

This clonotype was picked up a small number of times. The chain joins TRBV11-2 to TRBJ2-1; TRBD2 matches at 7 bases. Germline V gives CDR1 SGHAT, CDR2 FQNNGV. The V segment lost 3 bases and the J segment 10 bases; nucleotides outside the gene matches: 6. This CDR3 contains 13 residues. The CDR3 protein is CASSFFASGEQFF. The CDR3 DNA reads TGTGCCAGCAGCTTCTTCGCTAGCGGAGAGCAGTTCTTC. Complete variable domain (other parts from reference TRBV11-2 and TRBJ2-1): EAGVAQSPRYKIIEKRQSVAFWCNPISGHATLYWYQQILGQGPKLLIQFQNNGVVDDSQLPKDRFSAERLKGVDSTLKIQPAKLEDSAVYLCASSFFASGEQFFGPGTRLTVL.

This clonotype was detected a few times. The chain recombines TRBV7-9 with TRBJ2-5; D is possibly TRBD2 (6 bases). The germline V gene has CDR1 SEHNR and CDR2 FQNEAQ (reference sequence). V was pared by 1 base and J by 2 bases, with 17 bases between. CDR3 length: 17 residues. The CDR3, as DNA: TGTGCCAGCAGCTTAGTCGGGGGATCCCTGAAGCAAGAGACCCAGTACTTC. Protein sequence: CASSLVGGSLKQETQYF.

A remark on this clonotype: A much bigger clone sits one base away, suggesting this may be a read error. The gene calls are TRBV7-2 and TRBJ2-4, with 7 bases lining up with TRBD1. The end of the DNA fits TRBJ2-7 better, so the J call may be wrong. CDR1 SGHTA and CDR2 FQGNSA come from the germline V gene. This CDR3 region has 14 residues. The CDR3 protein is CASNAPGQSYEQYF. CDR3 coding DNA: TGTGCCAGCAACGCCCCGGGACAGTCCTACGAGCAGTACTTC.

This clonotype appeared many times. The rearrangement joins TRBV9 to TRBJ1-2; weak D call: TRBD1 (6 bases). The CDR3 has 13 amino acids. Germline CDR1 reads SGDLS; CDR2 reads YYNGEE. Trimming cost V 2 bases and J 6 bases, with 11 bases left between them. The CDR3: CASSVGGNNGYTF. CDR3 nucleotides: TGTGCCAGCAGCGTCGGGGGCAATAATGGCTACACCTTC.

The rearrangement joins TRBV6-1 to TRBJ2-1; the D gene is possibly TRBD2 (6 bases). This CDR3 is built from 17 residues. V lost 2 bases, J lost 4 bases, and 18 bases lay in between. The germline gives CDR1 MNHNS, CDR2 SASEGT. Here the CDR3 reads CASSESTVAATYNEQFF. The DNA of the CDR3 is TGTGCCAGCAGTGAAAGTACGGTAGCGGCTACATACAATGAGCAGTTCTTC.

This chain uses TRBV7-2 with TRBJ2-5; 7 bases fit TRBD2. The end of the DNA aligns better with TRBJ2-7, so the J call may be wrong. Germline CDR1 is SGHTA and CDR2 is FQGNSA. The CDR3 runs 16 residues. CDR3 coding DNA: TGTGCCAGCAGCTCCCTCCATGGGGGAGGACTAGGCGAGCAGTACTTC. The encoded protein is CASSSLHGGGLGEQYF.

This clonotype has only a few counts. The chain combines TRBV7-7 with TRBJ2-3; 13 nucleotides agree with TRBD2. The germline V gene encodes CDR1 SSHAT and CDR2 FNYEAQ (reference sequence). The CDR3 covers 16 residues. V shed 5 bases and J 6 bases; nucleotides not matched to a gene: 8. Here the CDR3 reads CASSPLAGGPYDTQYF. Here the CDR3 DNA reads TGTGCCAGCAGCCCACTAGCGGGAGGGCCGTATGATACGCAGTATTTT.

This clonotype was counted many times. This chain's CDR3 is CASSLVSGFSYEQYF. CDR3 sequence (DNA): TGTGCCAGCAGCTTAGTAAGCGGGTTCTCCTACGAGCAGTACTTC. The chain carries TRBV11-2 and TRBJ2-7, with D possibly TRBD2 on 6 matching bases. The CDR3 loop spans 15 amino acids. V lost 1 base and J 0 bases, leaving 10 bases between the germline ends. Germline CDR1 and CDR2: SGHAT and FQNNGV.

The chain links TRBV5-1 to TRBJ2-3; 10 bases are a match to TRBD1. The CDR3 is made up of 16 amino acids. Germline CDR1 and CDR2: SGHRS and YFSETQ. V shed 4 bases and J 4 bases; nucleotides not matched to a gene: 9. Written as DNA, the CDR3 is TGCGCCAGCAGCCCCTATAGACAGGGGGCACCAGATACGCAGTATTTT. Its protein is CASSPYRQGAPDTQYF.

This sequence joins TRBV12-3 or TRBV12-4 and TRBJ1-1; 7 positions match TRBD1. The CDR3 covers 13 residues. The V and J ends lost 8 bases and 0 bases, in that order; junction bases with no gene match: 3. Here the CDR3 reads CASQGEMNTEAFF. In nucleotides, the CDR3 is TGTGCCAGCCAGGGGGAGATGAACACTGAAGCTTTCTTT.

The gene calls are TRBV5-1 and TRBJ2-4; D is perhaps TRBD2 (5 bases). CDR3 size: 15 residues. CDR1 is SGHRS, CDR2 YFSETQ, per germline. With 0 bases removed from V and 5 bases from J, the gap between germline ends came to 12 bases. CDR3: CASSLDGTGENIQYF. CDR3 DNA: TGCGCCAGCAGCTTGGACGGTACCGGGGAAAACATTCAGTACTTC. The variable domain in full, completed from reference TRBV5-1 and TRBJ2-4, reads KAGVTQTPRYLIKTRGQQVTLSCSPISGHRSVSWYQQTPGQGLQFLFEYFSETQRNKGNFPGRFSGRQFSNSRSEMNVSTLELGDSALYLCASSLDGTGENIQYFGAGTRLSVL.

The V call is TRBV29-1, the J call TRBJ1-4; D remains unclear. Germline CDR1 SQVTM, CDR2 ANQGSEA. This CDR3 has 11 residues. Trimming removed 6 bases from V and 7 bases from J, with 9 bases in between. CDR3 region: CSVQVGEKLFF. The CDR3 DNA reads TGCAGCGTACAAGTCGGTGAAAAACTGTTTTTT.

The gene calls are TRBV5-1 and TRBJ2-5; 7 bases agree with TRBD2. Germline lookup yields CDR1 SGHRS and CDR2 YFSETQ. The CDR3 is made up of 15 amino acids. V was pared by 4 bases and J by 0 bases, with 6 bases of the junction left unmatched. CDR3 in amino acids: CASSRGREYQETQYF. CDR3 coding DNA: TGCGCCAGCAGCCGCGGGCGGGAGTACCAAGAGACCCAGTACTTC.

The rearrangement links TRBV7-2 to TRBJ2-6; a weak D match, TRBD1 (6 bases). V shed 5 bases and J shed 2 bases, with 16 bases lying between them. This CDR3 contains 17 residues. Germline-derived CDR1 and CDR2 are SGHTA and FQGNSA. Here the CDR3 reads CASSEQGSFTGANVLTF. CDR3 nucleotide sequence: TGTGCCAGCAGCGAACAGGGCAGTTTTACTGGGGCCAACGTCCTGACTTTC.

This clonotype showed up many times. The CDR3 region is CASSPHPRTQYF. Written as DNA, the CDR3 is TGTGCCAGCAGCCCCCACCCGCGGACCCAGTACTTC. This chain uses TRBV12-3 or TRBV12-4 with TRBJ2-5, with D unresolved. Between the trimmed V and J ends, which lost 6 bases and 7 bases, there was a span of 12 bases. The CDR3 covers 12 residues.

The chain combines TRBV11-2 with TRBJ1-1; 7 bases are shared with TRBD1. V shed 1 base and J 5 bases; nucleotides not matched to a gene: 7. Germline loops: CDR1 SGHAT, CDR2 FQNNGV. The CDR3 is 15 amino acids. Written as DNA, the CDR3 is TGTGCCAGCAGCTTAGTAAAAGGGGGCCCAACTGAAGCTTTCTTT. Its translation: CASSLVKGGPTEAFF.

The chain employs TRBV2 and TRBJ1-5; unclear D gene. The CDR3 sequence is 12 residues long. Per germline, CDR1 SNHLY and CDR2 FYNNEI. Trimming shortened V by 1 base and J by 11 bases, and 9 bases separated the two germline ends. CDR3 in amino acids: CASSEESLTQHF. The CDR3 nucleotides read TGTGCCAGCAGTGAAGAAAGCTTGACCCAGCATTTT.

The V gene is TRBV2, the J gene TRBJ2-1; 10 bases match TRBD2. The V segment lost 3 bases and the J segment 6 bases; nucleotides outside the gene matches: 8. Germline CDR1 reads SNHLY; CDR2 reads FYNNEI. The CDR3 loop spans 16 amino acids. The CDR3 region is CASSDPAGGPVNEQFF. The CDR3 DNA is TGTGCCAGCAGTGACCCAGCGGGAGGGCCAGTCAATGAGCAGTTCTTC.

The J gene is TRBJ2-1, the V gene TRBV7-2; D gene uncertain. V lost 7 bases to trimming and J lost 4 bases, with 11 bases between them. This CDR3 has 13 residues. From germline, CDR1 is SGHTA and CDR2 FQGNSA. The CDR3 DNA sequence: TGTGCCAGCACCTTGAATGTTTACAATGAGCAGTTCTTC. Amino acids: CASTLNVYNEQFF.

This clonotype showed up just a few times. The J gene is TRBJ1-4, the V gene TRBV18; TRBD1 is a possible D gene (5 bases). Per the germline V gene, CDR1 is KGHSH and CDR2 is LQKENI. The CDR3 spans 13 residues. V dropped 5 bases and J dropped 3 bases, with 7 bases sitting between them. CDR3 in amino acids: CASSMTANEKLFF. CDR3 bases: TGTGCCAGCTCAATGACAGCTAATGAAAAACTGTTTTTT.